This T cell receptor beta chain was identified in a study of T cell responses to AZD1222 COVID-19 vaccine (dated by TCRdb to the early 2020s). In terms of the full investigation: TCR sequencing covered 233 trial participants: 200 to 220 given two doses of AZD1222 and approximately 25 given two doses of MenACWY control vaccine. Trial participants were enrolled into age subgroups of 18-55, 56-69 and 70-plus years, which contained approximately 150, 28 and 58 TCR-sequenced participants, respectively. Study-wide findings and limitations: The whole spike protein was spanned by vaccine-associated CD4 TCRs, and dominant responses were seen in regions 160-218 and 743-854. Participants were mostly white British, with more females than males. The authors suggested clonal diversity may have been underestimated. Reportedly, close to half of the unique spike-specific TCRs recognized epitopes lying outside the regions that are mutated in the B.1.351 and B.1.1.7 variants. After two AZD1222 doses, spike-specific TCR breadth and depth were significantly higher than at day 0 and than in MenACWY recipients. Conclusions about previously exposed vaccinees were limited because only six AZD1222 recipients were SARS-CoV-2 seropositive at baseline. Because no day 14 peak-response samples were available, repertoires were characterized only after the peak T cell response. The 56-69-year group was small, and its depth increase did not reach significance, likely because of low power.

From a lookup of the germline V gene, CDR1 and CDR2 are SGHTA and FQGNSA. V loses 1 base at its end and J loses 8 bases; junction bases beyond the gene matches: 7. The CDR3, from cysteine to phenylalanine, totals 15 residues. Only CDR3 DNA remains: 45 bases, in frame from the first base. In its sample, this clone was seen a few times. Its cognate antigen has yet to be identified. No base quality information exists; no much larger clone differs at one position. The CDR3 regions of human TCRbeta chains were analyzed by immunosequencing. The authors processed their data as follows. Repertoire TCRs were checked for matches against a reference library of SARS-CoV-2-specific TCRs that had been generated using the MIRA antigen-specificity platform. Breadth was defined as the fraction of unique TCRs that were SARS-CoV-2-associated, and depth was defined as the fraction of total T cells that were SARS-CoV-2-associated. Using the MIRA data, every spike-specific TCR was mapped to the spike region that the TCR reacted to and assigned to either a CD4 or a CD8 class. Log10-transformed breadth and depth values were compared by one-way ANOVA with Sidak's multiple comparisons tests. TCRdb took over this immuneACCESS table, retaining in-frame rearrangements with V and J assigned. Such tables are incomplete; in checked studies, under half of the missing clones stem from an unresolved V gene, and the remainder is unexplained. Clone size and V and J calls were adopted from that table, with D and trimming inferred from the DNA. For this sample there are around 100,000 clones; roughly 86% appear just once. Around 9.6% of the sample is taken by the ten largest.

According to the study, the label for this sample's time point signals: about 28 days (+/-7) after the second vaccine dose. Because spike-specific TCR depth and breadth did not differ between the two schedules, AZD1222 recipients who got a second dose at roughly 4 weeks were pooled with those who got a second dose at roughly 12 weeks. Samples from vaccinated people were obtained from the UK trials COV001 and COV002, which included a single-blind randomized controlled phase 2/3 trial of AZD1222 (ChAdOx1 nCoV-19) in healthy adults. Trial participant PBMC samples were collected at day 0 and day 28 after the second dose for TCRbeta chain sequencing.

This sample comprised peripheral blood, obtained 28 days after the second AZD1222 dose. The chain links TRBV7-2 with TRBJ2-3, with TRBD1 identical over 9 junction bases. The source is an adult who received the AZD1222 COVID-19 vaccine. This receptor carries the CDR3 CASSLGRTGVGTQYF. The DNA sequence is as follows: TGTGCCAGCAGCTTAGGGCGGACAGGGGTTGGTACGCAGTATTTT.